These 23 T cell receptor beta chains were all obtained from the same sample, sequenced in a study of shared clonotypes between healthy human individuals. Assay used: immunoSEQ multiplex PCR; TCRdb lists only in-frame clones, some missing. The repertoire holds around 1,100,000 clones, approximately 80% seen once, with more than 0.85% in the top ten. Specimen: memory CD4+ T cells from PBMCs. The subset here: CD45RA-negative fraction. The receptor set was obtained from a man aged 18-30 years in good health. Some clones in this sample may be carry-over from other donors' samples.

The chain recombines TRBV5-1 with TRBJ2-5; D remains ambiguous. CDR1 is SGHRS, CDR2 YFSETQ, per germline. Trimming cost V 0 bases and J 4 bases, with 10 bases left between them. CDR3 length equals 14 residues. CDR3 coding DNA: TGCGCCAGCAGCTTGGACGAAGGGCTAGAGACCCAGTACTTC. It yields the protein CASSLDEGLETQYF.

This chain joins TRBV10-1 and TRBJ2-2; D possibly uses TRBD1 or TRBD2 (5 bases each). V lost 3 bases and J lost 0, with 8 bases in between. This CDR3 region has 15 residues. Looked up from germline, CDR1 is WNHNN and CDR2 is SYGVQD (reference sequence). CDR3 sequence reads: CASSDLGANTGELFF. The CDR3 bases are TGCGCCAGCAGTGATCTGGGGGCGAACACCGGGGAGCTGTTTTTT.

The chain has TRBV7-3 and TRBJ1-5; a possible D gene is TRBD1 (5 bases). Germline values: CDR1 SGHTA, CDR2 FQGTGA. The CDR3 sequence is 14 residues long. Trimming took off 3 bases at V and 3 bases at J, with 9 bases between the two ends. The CDR3 is CASSFRQFNQPQHF. CDR3 bases: TGTGCCAGCAGCTTTAGACAGTTCAATCAGCCCCAGCATTTT.

This clone was counted a few times. The chain links TRBV12-5 to TRBJ1-2; the match to TRBD1 covers 12 bases. Germline V lookup: CDR1 LGHNT, CDR2 FRNRAP. The length of the CDR3 is 12 residues. V dropped 6 bases and J dropped 13; count of bases not matched to a gene: 6. In DNA form, the CDR3 reads TGTGCTAGTGGCCGGGACAGGGGGCCCCCCACCTTC. It encodes CASGRDRGPPTF.

This chain uses TRBV5-4 with TRBJ1-3; 7 bases line up with TRBD1. This CDR3 is built from 14 residues. V lost 5 bases to trimming and J lost 4 bases; unmatched junction nucleotides: 6. Germline V lookup: CDR1 SGHNT, CDR2 YYREEE (reference sequence). The CDR3 sequence: CASSLTGYGNTIYF. CDR3 DNA sequence: TGTGCCAGCAGTCTGACAGGGTACGGAAACACCATATATTTT.

The chain uses TRBV30 and TRBJ1-2, with a possible D match to TRBD1 (5 bases). Trimming pared 4 bases from V and 3 bases from J, leaving 15 bases between. CDR3 length equals 14 residues. CDR1 and CDR2 from the germline V gene are GTSNPN and SVGIG (reference sequence). In DNA form, the CDR3 reads TGTGCCTGGACCGATCTTTGGGGGGACTATGGCTACACCTTC. Translation: CAWTDLWGDYGYTF. The full variable domain, completed using reference TRBV30 and TRBJ1-2, is SQTIHQWPATLVQPVGSPLSLECTVEGTSNPNLYWYRQAAGRGLQLLFYSVGIGQISSEVPQNLSASRPQDRQFILSSKKLLLSDSGFYLCAWTDLWGDYGYTFGSGTRLTVV.

This clone has only one observation. The chain has TRBV2 and TRBJ1-4; the D gene is possibly TRBD1 (6 bases). The CDR3 contains 13 residues. V was trimmed by 4 bases and J by 4 bases, leaving 7 bases between them. Looked up from germline, CDR1 is SNHLY and CDR2 is FYNNEI. DNA for the CDR3: TGTGCCAGCAGTGGGACAGTTAATGAAAAACTGTTTTTT. Its protein product is CASSGTVNEKLFF.

V usage is TRBV4-1 and J usage is TRBJ1-1; D gene ambiguous. Between the trimmed V and J ends, which lost 0 bases and 4 bases, there was a span of 9 bases. This CDR3 comprises 14 residues. CDR1 and CDR2 from the germline V gene are MGHRA and YSYEKL. The CDR3 DNA is TGCGCCAGCAGCCAAGATAGGGAGGTCACTGAAGCTTTCTTT. Translating it yields CASSQDREVTEAFF.

On this clone itself: Other DNA sequences from this sample encode an identical CDR3 as well. The V gene is TRBV28, the J gene TRBJ2-3, with D tentatively TRBD1 (8 bases). The ends were cut back, 6 bases at V and 4 bases at J, with 14 bases in the middle. Germline V gene data show CDR1 as MDHEN and CDR2 as SYDVKM. The CDR3 totals 14 residues. CDR3: CASSQTGGADTQYF. DNA of the CDR3: TGTGCCAGCAGCCAAACAGGGGGGGCAGATACGCAGTATTTT.

The chain uses TRBV30 and TRBJ1-1; 9 bases align to TRBD1. V dropped 2 bases and J dropped 3; count of bases not matched to a gene: 13. The CDR3 runs to 17 residues. Looked up from germline, CDR1 is GTSNPN and CDR2 is SVGIG (reference sequence). This CDR3 is CAWSPRGGTGRDTEAFF. The CDR3, as DNA: TGTGCCTGGAGTCCCCGTGGGGGGACAGGGCGTGACACTGAAGCTTTCTTT.

A few counts support this clone. V usage is TRBV5-1 and J usage is TRBJ2-2; 7 bases fit TRBD1. With V trimmed by 4 bases and J by 4 bases, 7 bases remained unmatched. Per germline, CDR1 SGHRS and CDR2 YFSETQ. The CDR3 consists of 15 residues. DNA of the CDR3: TGCGCCAGCAGCGCGACAGGGTCGGGCACCGGGGAGCTGTTTTTT. Translated: CASSATGSGTGELFF. The variable domain in full, with the rest retrieved from reference TRBV5-1 and TRBJ2-2, is KAGVTQTPRYLIKTRGQQVTLSCSPISGHRSVSWYQQTPGQGLQFLFEYFSETQRNKGNFPGRFSGRQFSNSRSEMNVSTLELGDSALYLCASSATGSGTGELFFGEGSRLTVL.

This chain uses TRBV6-5 with TRBJ1-1; 7 bases are a match to TRBD1. The trim removed 0 bases at V and 1 base at J, leaving 5 bases unmatched. The CDR3 sequence is 16 residues long. Germline lookup yields CDR1 MNHEY and CDR2 SVGAGI. CDR3 sequence (DNA): TGTGCCAGCAGTTACTCTTTTGGGACAGAGAACACTGAAGCTTTCTTT. It yields the protein CASSYSFGTENTEAFF.

Here the CDR3 DNA reads TGTGCCAGCAGCTTGGACAGGAGGGGAGCTAACTATGGCTACACCTTC. Its protein product is CASSLDRRGANYGYTF. This chain connects TRBV5-4 to TRBJ1-2, with D tentatively TRBD1 (5 bases). Germline assignment: CDR1 SGHNT and CDR2 YYREEE (reference sequence). The CDR3 length is 16 residues. Trimming cost V 0 bases and J 0 bases, with 12 bases left between them.

This chain uses TRBV4-2 with TRBJ1-6; no clear D. The CDR3 is made up of 13 amino acids. CDR1 and CDR2 (germline): LGHNA, YNFKEQ. Trimming left V 0 bases short and J 11 bases short, with 8 bases between. The CDR3: CASSQDTRPPLHF. The CDR3, as DNA: TGTGCCAGCAGCCAAGACACCCGCCCACCCCTCCACTTT.

This chain uses TRBV11-3 with TRBJ2-1; D unresolved. The CDR3 has 15 amino acids. Looked up from germline, CDR1 is SGHNT and CDR2 is YENEEA. Trimming shortened V by 0 bases and J by 6 bases, and 12 bases separated the two germline ends. The CDR3: CASSLDDGRSNEQFF. CDR3 in DNA: TGTGCCAGCAGCTTAGACGATGGACGGTCCAATGAGCAGTTCTTC.

The chain employs TRBV14 and TRBJ1-2; D is ambiguous. The CDR3 runs to 14 residues. Trimming removed 1 base at V and 5 bases at J, with 11 bases between. Germline V gene data show CDR1 as SGHDN and CDR2 as FVKESK. The CDR3 nucleotides read TGTGCCAGCAGCCAAGGAGGCAGCCCATATGGCTACACCTTC. Residues: CASSQGGSPYGYTF.

The genes are TRBV27 and TRBJ2-3; TRBD2 aligns across 12 bases. The V and J ends lost 6 bases and 8 bases, in that order; junction bases with no gene match: 15. The length of the CDR3 is 17 residues. Germline loops: CDR1 MNHEY, CDR2 SMNVEV (reference sequence). CDR3 in amino acids: CASSKWLAGGPSVTQYF. The CDR3 DNA is TGTGCCAGCAGCAAGTGGCTAGCGGGAGGGCCTAGTGTTACGCAGTATTTT.

V gene TRBV5-4 combines with J gene TRBJ2-3, with TRBD1 identical over 7 bases. From germline, CDR1 is SGHNT and CDR2 YYREEE (reference sequence). The V segment lost 4 bases and the J segment 0 bases; nucleotides outside the gene matches: 5. There are 15 residues in the CDR3. The CDR3 coding sequence is TGTGCCAGCAGCCGAGGGACAGCTAGCACAGATACGCAGTATTTT. Protein sequence: CASSRGTASTDTQYF.

The J gene is TRBJ2-1, the V gene TRBV28, with unresolved D. This CDR3 contains 15 residues. V lost 4 bases, J lost 1 base, and 11 bases lay in between. Germline CDR1 MDHEN, CDR2 SYDVKM. CDR3 sequence reads: CASSSRADSYNEQFF. The DNA of the CDR3 is TGTGCCAGCAGTTCCCGGGCAGATTCCTACAATGAGCAGTTCTTC.

J is TRBJ2-7 and V is TRBV5-1; D call uncertain. The CDR3 length is 15 residues. Germline V gene sequence: CDR1 SGHRS, CDR2 YFSETQ. V was trimmed by 1 base and J by 6 bases, leaving 17 bases between them. The CDR3 DNA follows: TGCGCCAGCAGCTTGCGAGTAGGGTTGGTAGGCGAGCAGTACTTC. Its translation is CASSLRVGLVGEQYF.

In the case of this clone: Other DNA sequences in the same sample also yield this CDR3. The rearrangement links TRBV7-9 to TRBJ2-2; D not certain. CDR1 SEHNR and CDR2 FQNEAQ come from the germline V gene (reference sequence). V lost 1 base and J lost 5, with 2 bases in between. The CDR3 length is 12 residues. The CDR3 loop is CASSLGTGELFF. CDR3 DNA: TGTGCCAGCAGCTTAGGGACCGGGGAGCTGTTTTTT.

Comment on this clone: This same CDR3 is encoded by further DNA sequences in the sample. In DNA, the CDR3 is TGTGCCAGCAGCTTTAGGGGCGAGACCCAGTACTTC. As protein: CASSFRGETQYF. The chain has TRBV7-2 and TRBJ2-5, with a tentative D call TRBD1 (5 bases). V was cut by 3 bases and J by 5 bases, with 7 bases left in between. This CDR3 has 12 residues. Germline lookup yields CDR1 SGHTA and CDR2 FQGNSA.

V gene TRBV5-6 combines with J gene TRBJ2-7; TRBD1 aligns across 10 bases. The trim removed 0 bases at V and 6 bases at J, leaving 9 bases unmatched. This CDR3 is built from 16 residues. Germline V lookup: CDR1 SGHDT, CDR2 YYEEEE. CDR3 coding DNA: TGTGCCAGCAGCTTGGGAGCCAGGACAGGGGGACCCGAGCAGTACTTC. Residues: CASSLGARTGGPEQYF.